This T cell receptor (beta chain) was sequenced in a study of cytomegalovirus exposure and HLA in healthy donors (dated by TCRdb to 2015 to 2018). At the level of the whole study: An earlier analysis of several hundred of the donors reported roughly 270 Gb of sequence data and around 110 million unique TCR beta sequences from about 179 million T cells. Donor age, sex, ethnicity and CMV serostatus were compiled alongside the repertoire data. Every repertoire in the discovery cohort had been generated on one and the same sequencing platform. An earlier analysis of about 600 of the donors used high-throughput TCR beta sequencing to judge whether each TCR beta V gene segment behaved as functional or pseudogenic. Typing coverage differed by locus: A, B, C, DRB1 and DQB1 were typed in about 620-630 donors, DQA1 in 522, DPA1 in 600 to 610, and DPB1 in approximately 450. Among 300 to 500 genotyped donors of the cohort, an average of around 240,000 unique TCR beta nucleotide sequences was sequenced per donor, of which about 19% were non-productive. A later genetic analysis used genome-wide SNP genotypes for about 55% of the 666 donors, treating that subset as a discovery cohort. Class I and class II HLA loci were covered by the typing at four-digit resolution. In a later analysis, previously published TCR beta repertoires from 666 donors were re-analyzed and high-resolution HLA genotyping was added so that TCR occurrence patterns could be studied. Roughly 5 DR-DQ haplotypes were treated as single units for association and clustering because of strong linkage in the cohort. The aim of the study was to test whether cataloging public T cell receptors could identify signatures of past pathogen exposure. The study combined high-throughput TCR immunosequencing, statistical association of individual TCRs with disease status, and machine learning to predict cytomegalovirus infection status. The T cell repertoires of 666 subjects were profiled by immunosequencing and related to cytomegalovirus serostatus. In the later analysis, no new phenotypic data were used to find candidate immune exposures; instead, reliance was placed on TCR beta sequences and their occurrence across donors. Roughly 300 gigabases of sequencing data and approximately 85 million unique TCR sequences were included in an early release covering over 600 HLA-typed donors. A separate validation cohort of some 130 different subjects was used in addition to the approximately 700-subject first cohort. Of the approximately 400 genotyped donors, 81% were placed in the genetic ancestry cluster associated with self-reported Caucasian donors.

Worth noting for this clone: Its target antigen remains unknown.

Here is what the overall study found, with its caveats: According to a later analysis, most CMV-associated TCR beta chains appeared to be HLA-restricted, and the HLA associations seemed to be driven largely by CMV exposure. A cluster of highly shared sequence variants was judged likely to be a technical artifact of the sequencing pipeline. A further reported finding was that TCR beta sequences accurately predicted the HLA-A and HLA-B alleles for most subjects in the first cohort. Several of the top co-occurrence clusters appeared to be linked to parvovirus B19, influenza, CMV and Epstein-Barr virus, according to a later analysis. V-gene and J-gene trimming of TCR beta chains was associated with a missense DCLRE1C variant in a later genetic analysis, and the association was replicated in an independent cohort. Compared with the approximately 720-donor mean, donors in an Asian-associated ancestry cluster had fewer N-insertions in productive TCRs, according to a later genetic analysis. While some public TCRs were present in many individuals, most TCR sequences turned up only very rarely across donors. A later analysis found that HLA-associated TCR beta chains were more clonally expanded and had lower generation probabilities than equally common non-associated chains. The classifier was reported to diagnose cytomegalovirus status with high specificity and sensitivity in both the original and validation cohorts. It was suggested by the authors that the approach could potentially be generalized to other disease states and immunological phenotypes. Some 16 rarely observed V segments, including chromosome 9 orphons, were excluded from the earlier analysis of 550 to 700 of the donors because counts were too low. In an earlier analysis of some 500 of the donors, most TCR beta V segments were observed in productive rearrangements about 90% or about 30% of the time, broadly matching IMGT annotations. Because HLA typing was unavailable for some donors at each locus, only the typed subset was used in association tests. Linkage disequilibrium might explain the correlated functional status among segregating V segments, but an unknown experimental factor could not be excluded. According to a later analysis, TCR association rates differed among HLA loci, with DRB1 alleles showing the most associated TCRs and HLA-C alleles showing the fewest. This cohort had only TCR beta chains sequenced, and the lack of alpha or paired-chain data limited which features could be detected. The only immune exposure information available for the cohort was CMV serostatus. In vitro tests confirmed that three of the cytomegalovirus-associated TCR beta chains recognize cytomegalovirus antigens. When HLA alleles, especially DR and DQ, strongly co-occurred, attributing TCR associations to individual alleles was difficult. Because the 87-base-pair reads could not distinguish some IMGT-functional V segments, including TRBV6-2 and TRBV6-3, those segments were excluded. Roughly uniform sequencing depth across donors was assumed in presence/absence analyses, although this assumption may not hold. The study gave a list of roughly 150 TCR beta chains associated with cytomegalovirus. A later analysis associated some 17,000 TCR beta sequences with specific HLA alleles at a false discovery rate of 0.05.

In total, about 650 healthy bone marrow donors made up the cohort. At the time of sampling, every cohort member was nominally healthy, though immune exposures that went unrecorded were likely present. The donor tested CMV seronegative and was one of the 352 seronegative cohort members. Every donor gave a peripheral blood sample, and the peripheral blood mononuclear cells from that sample were used for TCR beta sequencing. Genomic DNA was extracted from the blood cell samples with the Qiagen DNeasy Blood Extraction Kit. CDR1 is given as LGHNA and CDR2 as YSLEER, both from the germline V gene. V is trimmed back by 3 bases and J by 4 bases, and the junction contains 7 bases that no gene match accounts for. The CDR3 holds 15 amino acids from the cysteine to the phenylalanine. Solely the CDR3 DNA is kept, with 45 bases framed from the first base. Library creation used the immunoSEQ multiplex PCR assay. For the multiplex PCR, a mixture combining 60 forward primers for TCR Vbeta segments and 13 reverse primers for TCR Jbeta segments was used. A multiplex PCR assay on genomic DNA amplified the CDR3 region of rearranged TCR beta genes. Amplified TCR beta libraries were sequenced as 87-base-pair reads on the Illumina HiSeq System. In the authors' own workflow: A later analysis tallied about 77 million unique TCR beta chains across the 666 repertoires, and some 10 million of those chains were shared by two or more donors. Raw reads were error-corrected and collapsed into unique sequences with a nearest-neighbor algorithm that merged closely related sequences to remove PCR and sequencing errors. CDR3 sequences were aligned to IMGT reference sequences to assign V, D and J gene segments. Each retained sequence needed at least a six-nucleotide match to both a V gene segment and a J gene segment. Rearrangements were called productive when the CDR3 lacked stop codons and stayed in frame with V and J; all others were non-productive. Following IMGT convention, CDR3 was defined as the stretch from the second conserved V-encoded cysteine to the conserved J-encoded phenylalanine. The earlier analysis of some 600 of the donors excluded sequences that lacked an unambiguous match to a single V gene segment. In an earlier analysis of approximately 610 of the donors, V segments were called functional above 56.7% productive rearrangements and were called segregating when the between-donor standard deviation exceeded 5%. A statistical classification framework was built to diagnose cytomegalovirus status from the catalog of TCR beta chain sequences. In a later analysis, TCR nucleotide sequences were compared against IMGT/GENE-DB human TR gene sequences so that V and J genes could be assigned. Using the TCRdist pipeline, a later analysis assigned CDR3 sequences along with most-parsimonious VDJ recombination scenarios. A later analysis defined each TCR beta chain by its CDR3 amino acid sequence plus V-gene family, and excluded reads lacking a unique V-gene family. As a way to deal with suspected cross-contamination and a sequencing artifact, a later analysis dropped roughly 600 nucleotide sequences that were highly shared and had low generation probability. For each public chain, a later analysis derived a clonal expansion index from normalized ranks of inferred template counts within each repertoire. A later analysis computed generation probabilities with a VDJ recombination model fitted to out-of-frame rearrangements, and checked the results against IGoR. In a later analysis, hypergeometric tests were used to score TCR-TCR, TCR-HLA and TCR-CMV co-occurrence, with a repertoire-size bias correction applied to TCR pairs. A later analysis estimated false discovery rates by permuting HLA or CMV assignments 20 times. In a later analysis, co-occurring TCRs were grouped using DBSCAN, with TCRdist sequence similarity added in when clustering inside HLA-allele-positive subsets. For co-occurrence clustering, repertoires with fewer than 30,000 or more than 120,000 public chains were excluded, along with four to six repertoires with anomalous nucleotide sharing. The clones in this table, taken by TCRdb from immuneACCESS, are in-frame only. Not every clone is retained; where verified, under half of the shortfall comes from an unresolved V gene, and the cause of the rest is unknown. The V and J calls and the clone size are those of that table, but D and trimming were determined from the DNA. The table for this sample shows under 150,000 clones. The top ten clonotypes cover about 2.5% of the sample.

Sequencing input: PBMCs. This sequence uses TRBV4-3 and TRBJ1-1; TRBD1 agrees with 8 junctional bases. This sequence was found in a man aged 35-49 years in good health and CMV-seronegative. DNA sequence: TGCGCCAGCAGCCAGGGGGGGACAGGCTTCACTGAAGCTTTCTTT. This gives the protein CASSQGGTGFTEAFF.